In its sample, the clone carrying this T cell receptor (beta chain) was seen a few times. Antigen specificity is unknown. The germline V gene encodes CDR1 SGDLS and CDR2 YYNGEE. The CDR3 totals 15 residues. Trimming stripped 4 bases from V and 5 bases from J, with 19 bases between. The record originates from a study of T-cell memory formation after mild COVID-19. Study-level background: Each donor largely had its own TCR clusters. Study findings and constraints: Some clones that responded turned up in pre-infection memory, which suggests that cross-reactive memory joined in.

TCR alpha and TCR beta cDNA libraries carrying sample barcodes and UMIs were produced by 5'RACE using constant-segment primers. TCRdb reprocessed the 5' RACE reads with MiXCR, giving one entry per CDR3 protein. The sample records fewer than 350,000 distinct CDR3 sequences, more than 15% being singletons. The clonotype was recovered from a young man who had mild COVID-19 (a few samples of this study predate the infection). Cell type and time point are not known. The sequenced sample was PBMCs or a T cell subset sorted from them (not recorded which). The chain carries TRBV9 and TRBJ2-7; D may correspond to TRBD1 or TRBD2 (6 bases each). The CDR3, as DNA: TGTGCCAGCAGCCTGGGGGCGGGGATGATAAACGAGCAGTACTTC. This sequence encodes CASSLGAGMINEQYF.